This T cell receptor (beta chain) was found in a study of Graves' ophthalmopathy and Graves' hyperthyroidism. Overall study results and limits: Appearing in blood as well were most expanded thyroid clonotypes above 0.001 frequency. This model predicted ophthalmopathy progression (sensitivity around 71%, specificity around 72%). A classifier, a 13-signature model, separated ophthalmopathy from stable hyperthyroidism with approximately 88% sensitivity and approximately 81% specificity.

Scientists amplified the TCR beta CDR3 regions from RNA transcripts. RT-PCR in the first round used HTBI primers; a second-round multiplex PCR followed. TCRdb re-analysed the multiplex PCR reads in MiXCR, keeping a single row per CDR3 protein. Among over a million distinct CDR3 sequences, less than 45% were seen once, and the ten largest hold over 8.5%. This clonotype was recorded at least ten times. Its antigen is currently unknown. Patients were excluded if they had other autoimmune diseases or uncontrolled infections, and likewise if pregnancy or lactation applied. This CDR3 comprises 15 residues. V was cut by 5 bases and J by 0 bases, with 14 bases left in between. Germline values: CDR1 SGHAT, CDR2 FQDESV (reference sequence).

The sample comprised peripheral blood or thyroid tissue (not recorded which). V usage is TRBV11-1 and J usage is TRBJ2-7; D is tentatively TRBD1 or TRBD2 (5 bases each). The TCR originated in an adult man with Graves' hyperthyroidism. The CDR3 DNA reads TGTGCCAGCAGCCATCATCCAGGGAGCTCCTACGAGCAGTACTTC. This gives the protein CASSHHPGSSYEQYF. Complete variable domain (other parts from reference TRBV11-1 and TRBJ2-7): EAEVAQSPRYKITEKSQAVAFWCDPISGHATLYWYRQILGQGPELLVQFQDESVVDDSQLPKDRFSAERLKGVDSTLKIQPAELGDSAMYLCASSHHPGSSYEQYFGPGTRLTVT.